The 28 T cell receptor beta chains reported below all come from one sample, sequenced in a study of shared clonotypes between healthy human individuals. The repertoire was sequenced with immunoSEQ multiplex PCR; TCRdb's copy has only in-frame clones and lacks some. The repertoire holds some 980,000 clones, with over 75% as singletons. Sequenced: memory CD4+ T cells sorted from blood. The subset is: CD45RA-negative fraction. These receptors came from a man aged 18-30 years in good health.

Details on this clone: Other DNA sequences within the sample encode an identical CDR3. This sequence joins TRBV5-1 and TRBJ2-5, with 10 bases lining up with TRBD2. Germline V CDR1 and CDR2: SGHRS, YFSETQ. V lost 5 bases and J lost 2; bases outside the gene matches: 0. CDR3 size: 13 residues. The CDR3 spells CASSSGGQETQYF. DNA of the CDR3: TGCGCCAGCAGTAGCGGGGGGCAAGAGACCCAGTACTTC.

The chain is built from TRBV5-8 and TRBJ2-7; possibly TRBD2 for D (6 bases). The ends were cut back, 4 bases at V and 2 bases at J, with 16 bases in the middle. The CDR3 extends over 15 amino acids. Germline V gene data show CDR1 as SGHTS and CDR2 as YDEGEE. Here the CDR3 DNA reads TGTGCCAGCAGCCTGTATAGGCGGGGACCCTACGAGCAGTACTTC. Its translation: CASSLYRRGPYEQYF.

CDR3 region: CASSLATGAAEGYTF. CDR3 sequence (DNA): TGTGCCAGCAGCTTAGCGACAGGGGCCGCAGAAGGCTACACCTTC. The chain joins TRBV11-3 to TRBJ1-2; 8 positions match TRBD1. Germline V gene data show CDR1 as SGHNT and CDR2 as YENEEA. The CDR3 is 15 residues long. J gave up 8 bases and V 1 base, and 9 bases lay outside the gene matches.

The chain employs TRBV6-5 and TRBJ1-1, with 8 bases matching TRBD1. The CDR3 spans 14 residues. Trimming at V came to 5 bases and at J to 6 bases, leaving 8 bases not matched to a gene. The germline V gene encodes CDR1 MNHEY and CDR2 SVGAGI. The CDR3 nucleotides read TGTGCCAGCAGTGTTCAGGGGGCGCGTCCTGAAGCTTTCTTT. This codes for CASSVQGARPEAFF.

The sample holds one count of this clone. This chain links TRBV11-2 with TRBJ2-1; 7 bases map to TRBD1. The CDR3 consists of 12 residues. Germline V gene sequence: CDR1 SGHAT, CDR2 FQNNGV. After removal of 5 bases from V and 12 bases from J, the junction contained 7 bases not matched to a gene. Here the CDR3 reads CASSREGAGQFF. The DNA for the CDR3 is TGTGCCAGCAGCCGCGAGGGGGCTGGGCAGTTCTTC.

Note on this clone: Other nucleotide sequences in the sample specify the same CDR3. This chain links TRBV6-5 with TRBJ1-1; D ambiguous. Germline-derived CDR1 and CDR2 are MNHEY and SVGAGI. V was trimmed by 2 bases and J by 1 base, leaving 5 bases between them. The CDR3 consists of 13 residues. CDR3 nucleotides: TGTGCCAGCAGTTACAGCAAGAACACTGAAGCTTTCTTT. Translating it yields CASSYSKNTEAFF.

A single count supports this clone. This chain links TRBV9 with TRBJ2-7, with 7 bases lining up with TRBD2. The CDR3 totals 13 residues. CDR1 and CDR2 from the germline V gene are SGDLS and YYNGEE. The trim removed 4 bases at V and 4 bases at J, leaving 5 bases unmatched. CDR3 in amino acids: CASSPSGGYEQYF. The CDR3, as DNA: TGTGCCAGCAGCCCCTCGGGGGGATACGAGCAGTACTTC.

This chain uses TRBV6-5 with TRBJ1-2; 11 bases map to TRBD1. V was clipped by 7 bases and J by 1 base; unmatched bases: 5. CDR1 and CDR2 (germline): MNHEY, SVGAGI. This CDR3 region has 15 residues. In nucleotides, the CDR3 is TGTGCCAGCAAGGTGGGACAGGGGGATAACTATGGCTACACCTTC. Its protein is CASKVGQGDNYGYTF.

The rearrangement links TRBV10-1 to TRBJ2-3; no clear D. This CDR3 has 13 amino acids. Trimming left V 3 bases short and J 6 bases short, with 10 bases between. CDR1 WNHNN and CDR2 SYGVQD come from the germline V gene (reference sequence). The CDR3 reads CASSDSASDTQYF. CDR3 DNA: TGCGCCAGCAGTGACTCGGCATCCGATACGCAGTATTTT.

The CDR3 nucleotides read TGCGCCAGCAGTGAGCAGGGGCCCCGGAGTGGCTACACCTTC. As protein: CASSEQGPRSGYTF. This chain links TRBV10-2 with TRBJ1-2, with D maybe TRBD1 (6 bases). The V and J ends lost 2 bases and 7 bases respectively, with 14 bases between them. Germline CDR1 WSHSY, CDR2 SAAADI. The CDR3 has 14 residues.

V gene TRBV7-9 combines with J gene TRBJ2-2, with 7 bases identical to TRBD1. The germline V gene encodes CDR1 SEHNR and CDR2 FQNEAQ (reference sequence). The CDR3 consists of 15 residues. The ends lost 5 bases at V and 3 bases at J; junction bases unmatched: 6. DNA of the CDR3: TGTGCCAGCAGCCAGGACAGGACCTACACCGGGGAGCTGTTTTTT. It translates to CASSQDRTYTGELFF.

The V gene is TRBV25-1, the J gene TRBJ2-5; 8 bases fit TRBD2. Germline CDR1 is MGHDK and CDR2 is SYGVNS. Trimming cost V 3 bases and J 5 bases; bases outside gene matches: 5. The CDR3 covers 14 residues. CDR3 sequence reads: CASSEASGRETQYF. The CDR3 coding sequence is TGTGCCAGCAGTGAGGCTAGCGGGCGGGAGACCCAGTACTTC.

The rearrangement uses TRBV10-3 and TRBJ2-3; 8 nucleotides match TRBD2. This CDR3 contains 15 residues. Unmatched junction bases numbered 6, after V lost 6 bases and J lost 1 base. Per germline, CDR1 ENHRY and CDR2 SYGVKD. This chain's CDR3 is CAIRTAGGRTDTQYF. The CDR3 coding sequence is TGTGCCATCAGGACTGCGGGGGGACGCACAGATACGCAGTATTTT.

This chain connects TRBV7-9 to TRBJ2-7; 7 nucleotides agree with TRBD1. The V gene's germline CDR1 is SEHNR and CDR2 FQNEAQ (reference sequence). The CDR3 runs 16 residues. V lost 1 base, J lost 5 bases, and 11 bases stayed unmatched. CDR3 coding DNA: TGTGCCAGCAGCTTAGGAGGGGGCAGGGCGGTCGACGAGCAGTACTTC. It codes for CASSLGGGRAVDEQYF.

The chain couples TRBV7-2 to TRBJ1-4, with 7 positions matching TRBD1. J lost 4 bases, V lost 6 bases, and 5 bases had no gene match. Per the germline V gene, CDR1 is SGHTA and CDR2 is FQGNSA. CDR3 length equals 14 residues. The CDR3 is CASRQGQLNEKLFF. In DNA, the CDR3 is TGTGCCAGCAGACAGGGACAGCTTAATGAAAAACTGTTTTTT.

The gene calls are TRBV14 and TRBJ1-4; D is uncertain. This CDR3 is built from 15 residues. Trimming cost V 0 bases and J 5 bases, with 10 bases left between them. Germline CDR1 and CDR2: SGHDN and FVKESK. CDR3 nucleotides: TGTGCCAGCAGCCAAGACACGGGGTACAATGAAAAACTGTTTTTT. Protein product: CASSQDTGYNEKLFF.

J is TRBJ1-1 and V is TRBV7-2; TRBD1 might be the D (5 bases). Germline V lookup: CDR1 SGHTA, CDR2 FQGNSA. This CDR3 is 14 amino acids long. The V and J ends lost 4 bases and 1 base respectively, with 10 bases between them. The CDR3 nucleotides read TGTGCCAGCAGCTGGGGGGGATGGAACACTGAAGCTTTCTTT. Its protein is CASSWGGWNTEAFF.

The gene calls are TRBV9 and TRBJ2-3; D gene unclear. Germline values: CDR1 SGDLS, CDR2 YYNGEE. The length of the CDR3 is 17 residues. V shed 1 base and J shed 1 base, with 16 bases lying between them. The CDR3 is CASSVTVSSTRTDTQYF. The CDR3 nucleotides are TGTGCCAGCAGCGTAACTGTAAGTAGCACACGCACAGATACGCAGTATTTT.

In its sample, this clone was seen once. The DNA of the CDR3 is TGTGCCAGTAGTATAGAGTGGGGGAGGGGCAATCAGCCCCAGCATTTT. Translating gives CASSIEWGRGNQPQHF. The chain employs TRBV19 and TRBJ1-5; possible D gene TRBD1, 5 bases. Germline-derived CDR1 and CDR2 are LNHDA and SQIVND (reference sequence). Trimming took 0 bases from V and 2 from J, leaving 11 bases between them. The CDR3 extends over 16 amino acids.

The rearrangement uses TRBV7-2 and TRBJ1-2; 9 bases fit TRBD1. Germline V gene data show CDR1 as SGHTA and CDR2 as FQGNSA. The CDR3 length is 17 residues. The J segment lost 3 bases and the V segment lost 8 bases, leaving 16 bases of the junction unmatched. The CDR3 DNA is TGTGCCAGCCTTCCGGGACAGGGCGTTCTCTTGGACTATGGCTACACCTTC. Protein sequence: CASLPGQGVLLDYGYTF.

The chain is built from TRBV12-5 and TRBJ1-1, with no clear D. Trimming took off 7 bases at V and 11 bases at J, with 20 bases between the two ends. The germline gives CDR1 LGHNT, CDR2 FRNRAP. The CDR3 length is 13 residues. The CDR3 loop is CASDQTGSHGAFF. DNA for the CDR3: TGTGCTAGTGACCAAACCGGGTCCCACGGGGCTTTCTTT.

The chain uses TRBV7-2 and TRBJ1-3, with a tentative D call TRBD1 (6 bases). The V end was cut by 5 bases, the J end by 0 bases, with 11 bases between. Germline-derived CDR1 and CDR2 are SGHTA and FQGNSA. The CDR3 sequence is 15 residues long. Here the CDR3 reads CASSRGGSSGNTIYF. DNA for the CDR3: TGTGCCAGCAGCAGAGGGGGGAGCTCTGGAAACACCATATATTTT.

This chain uses TRBV5-1 with TRBJ2-5; TRBD2 matches 9 bases. This CDR3 contains 15 residues. The V segment lost 7 bases and the J segment 1 base; nucleotides outside the gene matches: 8. Germline CDR1 is SGHRS and CDR2 is YFSETQ. CDR3 in amino acids: CASYWASGAQETQYF. The CDR3 bases are TGCGCCAGCTACTGGGCTAGCGGGGCCCAAGAGACCCAGTACTTC.

The rearrangement uses TRBV4-1 and TRBJ1-2; D gene unclear. CDR3 size: 15 residues. V gave up 0 bases and J gave up 4 bases, with 12 bases separating them. Per germline, CDR1 MGHRA and CDR2 YSYEKL. The CDR3 DNA reads as TGCGCCAGCAGCCAAGAAACCGGGGTGGGCTATGGCTACACCTTC. Protein: CASSQETGVGYGYTF.

A word on this clone: Mismatch with germline at one junction end may stem from a read error. The chain joins TRBV5-1 to TRBJ2-3; 7 nucleotides line up with TRBD2. The germline V gene encodes CDR1 SGHRS and CDR2 YFSETQ. The CDR3 runs to 16 residues. The CDR3 nucleotides are TGCGCCAGCAGCTCGCTCGGGGGGACCCTAACAGATGCGCAGTATTTT. It encodes CASSSLGGTLTDAQYF.

This rearrangement joins TRBV6-6 to TRBJ1-1; D is unclear. The CDR3 sequence is 11 residues long. Germline CDR1 is MNHNY and CDR2 is SVGAGI (reference sequence). V was pared by 7 bases and J by 8 bases, with 11 bases between. This CDR3 reads CASNKDFEAFF. Here the CDR3 DNA reads TGTGCCAGCAATAAGGATTTCGAAGCTTTCTTT.

CDR3 DNA sequence: TGTGCCAGCAGTAGCGGGTCCGTTCCCGGGGAGCTGTTTTTT. As protein: CASSSGSVPGELFF. The chain carries TRBV6-4 and TRBJ2-2; D is possibly TRBD2 (6 bases). Looked up from germline, CDR1 is MRHNA and CDR2 is SNTAGT. The CDR3 totals 14 residues. Trimming removed 5 bases from V and 6 bases from J, with 13 bases in between.

The chain employs TRBV28 and TRBJ2-3; D remains ambiguous. Germline V gives CDR1 MDHEN, CDR2 SYDVKM. With 7 bases removed from V and 0 bases from J, the gap between germline ends came to 2 bases. The CDR3 has 11 amino acids. CDR3 coding DNA: TGTGCCAGCACTAGCACAGATACGCAGTATTTT. Translated, it gives CASTSTDTQYF.